This T cell receptor (beta chain) was found in a study of radiation and T cells in renal cell carcinoma. Treatment here: treatment-naive control, cytoreductive nephrectomy. The patient's renal cell carcinoma had clear cell pathology. The method was immunoSEQ multiplex PCR; TCRdb's version includes in-frame clones alone and lacks a portion of them. The table lists fewer than 15,000 clones, approximately 68% of them singletons. CDR3 length: 17 residues. Germline V lookup: CDR1 MGHRA, CDR2 YSYEKL. Trimming took 0 bases from V and 4 from J; bases not matched to a gene: 7. A note on this clone: Its specificity is unknown.

General study points: Compared with controls, irradiated tumors showed greater TCR clonality. Dominant CDR3 motifs were more common in irradiated tumors than controls.

The chain joins TRBV4-1 to TRBJ1-2; 11 bases align to TRBD1. This specimen consisted of tumor tissue, obtained from a patient whose treatment was nephrectomy without radiotherapy. The source of this sequence is a woman older than 75 with renal cell carcinoma. CDR3 protein: CASSQDPGQGVSYGYTF. For the CDR3, the DNA is TGCGCCAGCAGCCAAGATCCGGGACAGGGGGTTAGCTATGGCTACACCTTC.